This passage covers 20 T cell receptor beta chains from one sample sequenced in a study of T cell responses to AZD1222 COVID-19 vaccine. Sequencing used immunoSEQ multiplex PCR; TCRdb keeps in-frame clones, though not all of them. The data hold 60,000 to 75,000 clones, with about 79% observed a single time. Sequenced here: peripheral blood, sampled on day 0 of AZD1222 vaccination. The receptors here all came from an adult in good health.

This clone was detected a few times. The J gene is TRBJ1-2, the V gene TRBV11-2; 8 bases fit TRBD1. V shed 4 bases and J 4 bases; nucleotides not matched to a gene: 2. The CDR3 runs 13 residues. CDR1 and CDR2 (germline): SGHAT, FQNNGV. This chain's CDR3 is CASSSDRVYGYTF. CDR3 sequence (DNA): TGTGCCAGCAGCTCGGACAGGGTCTATGGCTACACCTTC.

The chain has TRBV6-5 and TRBJ1-2; weak D call: TRBD1 (6 bases). Deletions cut 6 bases from V and 1 base from J, with 15 bases between. This CDR3 spans 15 amino acids. CDR1 and CDR2 from the germline V gene are MNHEY and SVGAGI. In nucleotides, the CDR3 is TGTGCCAGCAGCGATTTACAGGGCTATAACTATGGCTACACCTTC. This translates into CASSDLQGYNYGYTF.

The chain is built from TRBV9 and TRBJ2-7; TRBD1 matches at 9 bases. The CDR3 is made up of 15 amino acids. CDR1 SGDLS and CDR2 YYNGEE come from the germline V gene. V shed 3 bases and J 1 base; nucleotides not matched to a gene: 5. DNA of the CDR3: TGTGCCAGCAGCGAGGGGACAGGGAAGTCCTACGAGCAGTACTTC. Protein sequence: CASSEGTGKSYEQYF.

The V and J genes are TRBV28 and TRBJ2-5; D assignment may be TRBD1 or TRBD2 (5 bases each). In germline, CDR1 is MDHEN, CDR2 SYDVKM. The CDR3 covers 15 residues. V was clipped by 7 bases and J by 4 bases, with 19 bases between them. The CDR3 region is CASIPGPRWGETQYF. In nucleotides, the CDR3 is TGTGCCAGCATCCCGGGACCCCGATGGGGAGAGACCCAGTACTTC.

This clone showed up just once. The chain links TRBV7-2 to TRBJ1-2; 8 nucleotides line up with TRBD1. The CDR3 consists of 14 residues. Per the germline V gene, CDR1 is SGHTA and CDR2 is FQGNSA. Losses at the gene ends were 4 bases for V and 4 bases for J; bases not matched to a gene: 5. This chain's CDR3 is CASSSGQGGYGYTF. In DNA form, the CDR3 reads TGTGCCAGCAGCTCCGGACAGGGAGGCTATGGCTACACCTTC.

The gene calls are TRBV15 and TRBJ1-1; a weak D match, TRBD1 (5 bases). The CDR3 loop spans 12 amino acids. Germline assignment: CDR1 LNHNV and CDR2 YYDKDF (reference sequence). Between the trimmed V and J ends, which lost 2 bases and 11 bases, there was a span of 12 bases. CDR3: CATSRPQGFAFF. DNA of the CDR3: TGTGCCACCAGCAGACCGCAGGGTTTCGCTTTCTTT.

The CDR3 is CASSWGDSLPETQYF. The CDR3 region has the DNA TGTGCCAGCAGCTGGGGGGACAGTCTCCCAGAGACCCAGTACTTC. The chain carries TRBV5-5 and TRBJ2-5, with D maybe TRBD1 (7 bases). Germline CDR1 and CDR2: SGHKS and YYEKEE (reference sequence). The CDR3 extends over 15 amino acids. V gave up 3 bases and J gave up 4 bases, with 16 bases separating them.

The chain has TRBV12-3 or TRBV12-4 and TRBJ2-7; D is undetermined. This CDR3 comprises 12 residues. V was clipped by 3 bases and J by 0 bases, with 3 bases between them. DNA of the CDR3: TGTGCCAGCAGTTTTATCTCCTACGAGCAGTACTTC. This gives the protein CASSFISYEQYF.

This clone has just a few counts. The chain combines TRBV5-1 with TRBJ1-4; D may be TRBD1 (6 bases). From germline, CDR1 is SGHRS and CDR2 YFSETQ. Trimming removed 4 bases at V and 5 bases at J, with 15 bases between. The CDR3 sequence is 15 residues long. The CDR3 sequence is CASSLSGTNNEKLFF. CDR3 bases: TGCGCCAGCAGCCTTTCCGGGACAAACAATGAAAAACTGTTTTTT.

The chain is built from TRBV9 and TRBJ2-5, with D possibly being TRBD1 (5 bases). The ends were cut back, 2 bases at V and 1 base at J, with 9 bases in the middle. The CDR3 sequence is 14 residues long. Germline V CDR1 and CDR2: SGDLS, YYNGEE. Here the CDR3 DNA reads TGTGCCAGCAGCGTCGCAGGGCTCCAAGAGACCCAGTACTTC. The encoded protein is CASSVAGLQETQYF.

The V call is TRBV2, the J call TRBJ1-2; 9 bases map to TRBD1. CDR1 SNHLY and CDR2 FYNNEI come from the germline V gene. The trim removed 7 bases at V and 6 bases at J, leaving 9 bases unmatched. The CDR3 is 14 residues long. The CDR3 is CASTPGQGPDGYTF. Written as DNA, the CDR3 is TGTGCCAGCACCCCGGGACAGGGACCAGATGGCTACACCTTC.

The gene calls are TRBV19 and TRBJ1-5; a possible D gene is TRBD1 (5 bases). Germline values: CDR1 LNHDA, CDR2 SQIVND (reference sequence). Trimming left V 6 bases short and J 11 bases short, with 17 bases between. This CDR3 spans 13 amino acids. The chain's CDR3 is CASRVAGMLSQHF. DNA of the CDR3: TGTGCCAGTAGAGTGGCAGGGATGCTGTCCCAGCATTTT.

The V and J genes are TRBV6-5 and TRBJ2-2; 7 bases are a match to TRBD2. J gave up 5 bases and V 6 bases, and 9 bases lay outside the gene matches. Germline assignment: CDR1 MNHEY and CDR2 SVGAGI. This CDR3 is built from 15 residues. The CDR3 DNA sequence: TGTGCCAGCAGCTGGTGGGGGGGAGAGACCGGGGAGCTGTTTTTT. As protein: CASSWWGGETGELFF.

This chain uses TRBV7-3 with TRBJ2-6; a weak D match, TRBD1 (6 bases). This CDR3 spans 17 amino acids. In germline, CDR1 is SGHTA, CDR2 FQGTGA. The V end lost 6 bases, the J end lost 0 bases, and 15 bases lay between the germline ends. The CDR3 region has the DNA TGTGCCAGCAGTCCGGGACACAGCTTCTCTGGGGCCAACGTCCTGACTTTC. It is translated as CASSPGHSFSGANVLTF.

In this sample, this clone turned up once. The gene calls are TRBV29-1 and TRBJ1-5; the D gene is possibly TRBD1 (6 bases). From germline, CDR1 is SQVTM and CDR2 ANQGSEA. The CDR3 consists of 12 residues. Trimming cost V 4 bases and J 4 bases, with 8 bases left between them. This CDR3 is CSVGGANQPQHF. DNA of the CDR3: TGCAGCGTTGGGGGGGCAAATCAGCCCCAGCATTTT.

The chain joins TRBV18 to TRBJ2-7, with 11 bases lining up with TRBD1. CDR3 size: 15 residues. V was pared by 1 base and J by 5 bases, with 4 bases of the junction left unmatched. CDR1 and CDR2 (germline): KGHSH, LQKENI. The CDR3 protein is CASSPRTGGGDEQYF. CDR3 nucleotides: TGTGCCAGCTCACCACGGACAGGGGGCGGGGACGAGCAGTACTTC.

This clone has only one observation. This chain links TRBV6-2 or TRBV6-3 with TRBJ1-3; 7 positions match TRBD1. From germline, CDR1 is MNHEY and CDR2 SVGEGT. With V trimmed by 5 bases and J by 2 bases, 6 bases remained unmatched. The CDR3 is made up of 15 amino acids. In DNA, the CDR3 is TGTGCCAGCAGTATACGAACAGGGGCTGGAAACACCATATATTTT. It encodes CASSIRTGAGNTIYF.

The genes are TRBV5-6 and TRBJ2-3; no clear D gene. Germline loops: CDR1 SGHDT, CDR2 YYEEEE. The V and J ends lost 4 bases and 5 bases respectively, with 11 bases between them. The CDR3 contains 13 residues. CDR3 loop: CASSRSFGDTQYF. CDR3 DNA sequence: TGTGCCAGCAGCCGGAGCTTCGGAGATACGCAGTATTTT.

This clone has more than one count but fewer than ten. CDR3 protein: CASSFLADTDTQYF. In DNA, the CDR3 is TGCGCCAGCAGCTTCCTAGCGGACACAGATACGCAGTATTTT. The V gene is TRBV5-1, the J gene TRBJ2-3, with TRBD2 matching 7 bases. This CDR3 is built from 14 residues. Germline V gives CDR1 SGHRS, CDR2 YFSETQ. V gave up 2 bases and J gave up 2 bases; unmatched junction bases: 2. The complete variable domain, with remaining parts taken from reference TRBV5-1 and TRBJ2-3, reads KAGVTQTPRYLIKTRGQQVTLSCSPISGHRSVSWYQQTPGQGLQFLFEYFSETQRNKGNFPGRFSGRQFSNSRSEMNVSTLELGDSALYLCASSFLADTDTQYFGPGTRLTVL.

The rearrangement uses TRBV19 and TRBJ2-7; perhaps TRBD2 as D (6 bases). Germline lookup yields CDR1 LNHDA and CDR2 SQIVND (reference sequence). CDR3 length: 16 amino acids. V was pared by 6 bases and J by 3 bases, with 21 bases between. Here the CDR3 reads CASSPLGVAVDYEQYF. The CDR3 bases are TGTGCCAGTAGCCCCCTTGGAGTAGCGGTAGACTACGAGCAGTACTTC.